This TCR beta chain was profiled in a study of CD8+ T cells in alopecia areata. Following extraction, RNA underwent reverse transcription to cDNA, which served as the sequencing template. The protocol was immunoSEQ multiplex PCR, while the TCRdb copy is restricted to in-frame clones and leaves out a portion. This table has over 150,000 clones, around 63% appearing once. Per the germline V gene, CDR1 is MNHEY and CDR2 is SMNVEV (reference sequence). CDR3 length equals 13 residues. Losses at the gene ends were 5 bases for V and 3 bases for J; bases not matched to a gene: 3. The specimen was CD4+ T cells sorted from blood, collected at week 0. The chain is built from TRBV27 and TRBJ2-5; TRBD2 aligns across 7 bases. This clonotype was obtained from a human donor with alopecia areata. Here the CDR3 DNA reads TGTGCCAGCAGTCGCGGGGGAGAAGAGACCCAGTACTTC. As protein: CASSRGGEETQYF.